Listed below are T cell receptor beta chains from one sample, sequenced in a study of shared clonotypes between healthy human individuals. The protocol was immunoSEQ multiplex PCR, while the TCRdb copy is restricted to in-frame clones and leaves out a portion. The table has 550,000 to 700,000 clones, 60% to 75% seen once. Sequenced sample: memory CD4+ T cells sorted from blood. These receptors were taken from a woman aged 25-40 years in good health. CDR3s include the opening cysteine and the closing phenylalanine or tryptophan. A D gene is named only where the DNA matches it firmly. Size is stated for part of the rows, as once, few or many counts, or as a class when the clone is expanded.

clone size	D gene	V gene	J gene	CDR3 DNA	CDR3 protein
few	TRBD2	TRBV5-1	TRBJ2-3	TGCGCCAGCAGCTTGTCCGGACTAGCCACAGATACGCAGTATTTT	CASSLSGLATDTQYF
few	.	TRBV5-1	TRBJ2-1	TGCGCCAGCAGCTTGGACGCGGCCTCCTACAATGAGCAGTTCTTC	CASSLDAASYNEQFF
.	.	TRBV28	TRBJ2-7	TGTGCCAGCAGTCCAACACAACGTACCTACGAGCAGTACTTC	CASSPTQRTYEQYF
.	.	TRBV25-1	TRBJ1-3	TGTGCCAGCAGTGCCCTCGGGGAGGTCCCTGGAAACACCATATATTTT	CASSALGEVPGNTIYF
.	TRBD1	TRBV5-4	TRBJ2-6	TGTGCCAGCAGCTTGGGTAACAGGGGGCTGGGTGGGGCCAACGTCCTGACTTTC	CASSLGNRGLGGANVLTF
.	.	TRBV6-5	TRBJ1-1	TGTGCCAGCAGTTCGCCCACGGGAAAGAAAGCTTTCTTT	CASSSPTGKKAFF
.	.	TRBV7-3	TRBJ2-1	TGTGCCAGCAGCTTAAGAGACGGAAGGGATGAGCAGTTCTTC	CASSLRDGRDEQFF
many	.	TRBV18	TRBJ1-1	TGTGCCAGCTCACCATCTGCCCATACGGCTGAAGCTTTCTTT	CASSPSAHTAEAFF
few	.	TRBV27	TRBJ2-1	TGTGCCAGCAGCTCCAACAGGGTCCATGAGCAGTTCTTC	CASSSNRVHEQFF
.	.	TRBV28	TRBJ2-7	TGTGCCAGCAGTTTGGGGGGTGGGCACGAGCAGTACTTC	CASSLGGGHEQYF